What follows describes a single T cell receptor beta chain. The antigen is not known. Germline V gene sequence: CDR1 MDHEN, CDR2 SYDVKM. The CDR3 runs to 16 residues. Trimming cost V 6 bases and J 6 bases, with 22 bases left between them. Sequencing was performed with immunoSEQ multiplex PCR; in TCRdb, only in-frame clones are kept and a portion is missing. Among around 91,000 clones listed, about 82% were seen once. These data originate in a study of cytotoxic CD8 clonotypes in ibrutinib-treated CLL. Overall study findings and caveats: A difference in sampling times existed between sustained-remission and progressing patients. Treatment left the uncommon public clonotypes either contracted or stable in frequency.

This TCR was recovered from a human donor with chronic lymphocytic leukemia. The chain couples TRBV28 to TRBJ2-3; D might be TRBD2 (5 bases). Sequencing was performed on PBMCs, taken before ibrutinib treatment. The DNA for the CDR3 is TGTGCCAGCAGACAAAAGTTAGCGTATCCTACGGATACGCAGTATTTT. Encoded protein: CASRQKLAYPTDTQYF.